These 3 T cell receptor beta chains were all obtained from the same sample, sequenced in a study of T cells after yellow fever vaccination. TCRdb independently ran MiXCR on the 5' RACE reads; one entry per CDR3 protein. The table records about 210,000 distinct CDR3 sequences, roughly 3.3% of them present only once. This material consisted of CD4+ T cells sorted from PBMCs, taken 10 days after the yellow fever booster vaccination. Every receptor here comes from a young man who received the YFV17D yellow fever vaccine.

This clonotype was detected a few times. The chain carries TRBV6-6 and TRBJ2-1, with D tentatively TRBD2 (6 bases). The germline CDR1 and CDR2 sequences are MNHNY and SVGAGI (reference sequence). V lost 6 bases and J 8 bases, leaving 11 bases between the germline ends. This CDR3 is 12 amino acids long. The CDR3 DNA is TGTGCCAGCAGAAGCAGGGAGGATGAGCAGTTCTTC. It encodes CASRSREDEQFF.

This clonotype was seen a handful of times. This chain uses TRBV7-8 with TRBJ1-1; D call uncertain. Between the trimmed V and J ends, which lost 0 bases and 5 bases, there was a span of 7 bases. Germline loops: CDR1 SGHVS, CDR2 FQNEAQ. The CDR3 loop spans 13 amino acids. The CDR3 region has the DNA TGTGCCAGCAGCTTAGCCGGTCGTACTGAAGCTTTCTTT. Protein: CASSLAGRTEAFF.

This clonotype showed up many times. The rearrangement joins TRBV9 to TRBJ2-3; no clear D. Germline V lookup: CDR1 SGDLS, CDR2 YYNGEE. The CDR3 sequence is 15 residues long. The V gene lost 5 bases and the J gene lost 0 bases, with 13 bases spanning the gap. For the CDR3, the DNA is TGTGCCAGCAGATCACCCCCTGGTAGCACAGATACGCAGTATTTT. Its protein is CASRSPPGSTDTQYF.